These T cell receptor beta chains were read from a single sample in a study of blood T cell repertoires in COVID-19. Profiled with immunoSEQ multiplex PCR; TCRdb holds only in-frame clones, not every one. Of 200,000 to 250,000 clones listed, roughly nine tenths were seen once; the top ten hold 3.5%. Sequencing was carried out using PBMCs or T cells enriched from blood (not recorded which). These receptors originate from a woman between 18 and 29 years old in a cohort exposed to, infected with or recovered from COVID-19 (not recorded which). Each CDR3 is given with its conserved first and last residue. Fields, in order: CDR3 length, clone size, D gene, V gene, J gene, CDR3 DNA, CDR3 protein. The D gene is left open where the match is weak. The size entry is marked missing in some rows and otherwise reads once, few, many or a size class.

>14|.|TRBD1|TRBV5-1|TRBJ1-3
TGCGCCAGCCGGGACAGCCTCTCTGGAAACACCATATATTTT
CASRDSLSGNTIYF
>13|.|.|TRBV6-5|TRBJ1-5
TGTGCCAGCAAGCAGGGGCTTGGGAGTCCCCAGCATTTT
CASKQGLGSPQHF
>15|.|.|TRBV3-1/TRBV3-2|TRBJ1-2
TGTGCCAGCAGCCAAGATCAGGGTCCCAACTATGGCTACACCTTC
CASSQDQGPNYGYTF
>15|.|.|TRBV30|TRBJ2-7
TGTGCCTCCTCACGGGAGGGGACAGACCTGTCCGAGCAGTACTTC
CASSREGTDLSEQYF
>12|.|.|TRBV30|TRBJ2-7
TGTGCCTGGGGACAGAATGCCTACGAGCAGTACTTC
CAWGQNAYEQYF
>13|.|.|TRBV24-1|TRBJ2-1
TGTGCCACCAGTGATCCGAGGTTCAATGAGCAGTTCTTC
CATSDPRFNEQFF
>14|.|TRBD2|TRBV9|TRBJ2-1
TGTGCCAGCAGCGCCCTAGCGGGAGAGGGTGAGCAGTTCTTC
CASSALAGEGEQFF
>19|.|TRBD1|TRBV12-5|TRBJ2-2
TGTGCTAGTGGTTTGGTAATAGGCAGTGGGACAGGGACCACCGGGGAGCTGTTTTTT
CASGLVIGSGTGTTGELFF
>16|.|TRBD2|TRBV24-1|TRBJ2-3
TGTGCCACCAGTGGCGGGAGGCTTGGGGGCACAGATACGCAGTATTTT
CATSGGRLGGTDTQYF
>13|.|.|TRBV19|TRBJ1-6
TGTGCCAGTAATCGGGAAAGTAATTCACCCCTCCACTTT
CASNRESNSPLHF
>13|.|.|TRBV6-1|TRBJ2-7
TGTGCCAGCAGTGAAGCTCGGACATACGAGCAGTACTTC
CASSEARTYEQYF
>16|.|TRBD1|TRBV4-2|TRBJ1-1
TGTGCCAGCAGCCCGAGTCCCGGGACAGGGGTGGGTGAAGCTTTCTTT
CASSPSPGTGVGEAFF
>15|.|TRBD1|TRBV28|TRBJ1-6
TGTGCCAGCAGCCCCGGGGGACAGGGAAATTCACCCCTCCACTTT
CASSPGGQGNSPLHF
>15|.|TRBD2|TRBV5-1|TRBJ2-1
TGCGCCAGCAGTCACGGGGGGGCCTCGTGGAATGAGCAGTTCTTC
CASSHGGASWNEQFF
>15|.|TRBD2|TRBV6-5|TRBJ2-7
TGTGCCAGCAGTTACTCCTGGGGAGGGGTGGACGAGCAGTACTTC
CASSYSWGGVDEQYF
>13|.|TRBD1|TRBV27|TRBJ2-1
TGTGCCAGCAGCAGGACAGGGCTCGATGAGCAGTTCTTC
CASSRTGLDEQFF
>14|.|.|TRBV5-5|TRBJ1-4
TGTGCCAGCAGCCAAGGAGGGCTGGATGAAAAACTGTTTTTT
CASSQGGLDEKLFF
>16|.|TRBD2|TRBV7-8|TRBJ2-1
TGTGCCAGCAGCGTAGTGCTAGCGGGCACTTACAATGAGCAGTTCTTC
CASSVVLAGTYNEQFF
>14|few|TRBD1|TRBV6-5|TRBJ1-2
TGTGCCAGCAGCTACGACAGGGGGGACTATGGCTACACCTTC
CASSYDRGDYGYTF
>12|.|.|TRBV5-4|TRBJ2-7
TGTGCCAGCAGCGGGGGGAACTACGAGCAGTACTTC
CASSGGNYEQYF
>15|few|TRBD2|TRBV5-4|TRBJ2-7
TGTGCCAGCAGCCCCCGGACTAGCGCCGCCTACGAGCAGTACTTC
CASSPRTSAAYEQYF
>15|.|TRBD1|TRBV19|TRBJ1-6
TGTGCCAGTAGTATCGGGACAGGGAGGGCCTCACCCCTCCACTTT
CASSIGTGRASPLHF